These 30 T cell receptor beta chains were sequenced from one sample in a study of T cell responses to AZD1222 COVID-19 vaccine. The repertoire was sequenced with immunoSEQ multiplex PCR; TCRdb's copy has only in-frame clones and lacks some. Found here are 80,000 to 95,000 clones, 88% of them singletons; the top ten hold approximately 4.5%. Here the sequenced sample was peripheral blood, taken on day 0 of MenACWY control vaccination. The receptor source for this set is an adult in good health.

In its sample, this clone was seen once. The V and J genes are TRBV3-1 (or the pseudogene TRBV3-2) and TRBJ1-3; D not certain. Trimming took off 3 bases at V and 4 bases at J, with 10 bases between the two ends. CDR3 length equals 14 residues. CDR1 is LGHDT, CDR2 YNNKEL, per germline (reference sequence). The CDR3 here is CASSHLHSGNTIYF. CDR3 nucleotide sequence: TGTGCCAGCAGCCACCTACATTCCGGAAACACCATATATTTT.

The chain links TRBV19 to TRBJ2-5; D may correspond to TRBD1 or TRBD2 (5 bases each). The CDR3 is 15 amino acids. Trimming cost V 7 bases and J 1 base, with 16 bases left between them. Germline CDR1 reads LNHDA; CDR2 reads SQIVND (reference sequence). CDR3 region: CASTNLPGPQETQYF. CDR3 nucleotides: TGTGCCAGTACCAACTTACCGGGACCCCAAGAGACCCAGTACTTC.

The chain has TRBV19 and TRBJ2-7, with 9 bases fitting TRBD1. This CDR3 has 15 amino acids. Germline V CDR1 and CDR2: LNHDA, SQIVND (reference sequence). With V trimmed by 6 bases and J by 5 bases, 11 bases remained unmatched. The CDR3 sequence: CASSPYTGGNDEQYF. The CDR3 DNA reads as TGTGCCAGTAGCCCTTATACAGGGGGCAACGACGAGCAGTACTTC.

The chain recombines TRBV29-1 with TRBJ1-2; 9 bases fit TRBD1. Trimming removed 3 bases from V and 5 bases from J; junction bases left unmatched: 7. Germline CDR1 is SQVTM and CDR2 is ANQGSEA. There are 14 residues in the CDR3. The CDR3 protein is CSVDWDRAPYGYTF. DNA for the CDR3: TGCAGCGTTGATTGGGACAGGGCACCTTATGGCTACACCTTC.

This clone was detected only once. V gene TRBV6-2 or TRBV6-3 combines with J gene TRBJ2-7; D is unclear. V was shortened by 6 bases and J by 2 bases, with 14 bases between the two germline ends. Germline assignment: CDR1 MNHEY and CDR2 SVGEGT. The CDR3 runs 14 residues. DNA of the CDR3: TGTGCCAGCAGCTCCGCGGACGGAACCTACGAGCAGTACTTC. Its translation: CASSSADGTYEQYF.

V gene TRBV7-2 combines with J gene TRBJ2-7, with TRBD2 matching over 7 bases. The J segment lost 2 bases and the V segment lost 4 bases, leaving 20 bases of the junction unmatched. The CDR3 has 19 amino acids. CDR1 and CDR2 from the germline V gene are SGHTA and FQGNSA. The CDR3 spells CASSSGGGGFLGDPYEQYF. CDR3 nucleotides: TGTGCCAGCAGCTCGGGCGGGGGTGGGTTTCTTGGGGATCCCTACGAGCAGTACTTC.

V is TRBV7-6 and J is TRBJ1-2; possible D gene TRBD1, 5 bases. Germline CDR1 is SGHVS and CDR2 is FNYEAQ. The CDR3 contains 16 residues. The germline V and J ends were trimmed by 0 bases and 3 bases, with 14 bases remaining between them. The CDR3 sequence is CASSLAPSKGDYGYTF. The CDR3 DNA sequence: TGTGCCAGCAGCTTAGCCCCCAGCAAAGGGGACTATGGCTACACCTTC.

The rearrangement joins TRBV7-2 to TRBJ2-7; a possible D gene is TRBD2 (6 bases). CDR1 is SGHTA, CDR2 FQGNSA, per germline. This CDR3 comprises 16 residues. The germline V and J ends were trimmed by 1 base and 3 bases, with 16 bases remaining between them. The CDR3 loop is CASSLGAGTGGYEQYF. The CDR3 DNA follows: TGTGCCAGCAGCTTAGGGGCCGGGACTGGAGGCTACGAGCAGTACTTC.

The rearrangement links TRBV28 to TRBJ1-1; D perhaps matches TRBD1 (5 bases). The CDR3 extends over 15 amino acids. Germline values: CDR1 MDHEN, CDR2 SYDVKM. Trimming shortened V by 4 bases and J by 2 bases, and 14 bases separated the two germline ends. Here the CDR3 DNA reads TGTGCCAGCAGTTGGGGGGTTGCCCTAAACACTGAAGCTTTCTTT. Translating it yields CASSWGVALNTEAFF.

The chain couples TRBV5-8 to TRBJ2-7, with D possibly TRBD2 on 6 matching bases. Trimming removed 4 bases from V and 4 bases from J, with 12 bases in between. The CDR3 consists of 13 residues. Germline CDR1 SGHTS, CDR2 YDEGEE. This CDR3 is CASSPGLPYEQYF. In DNA, the CDR3 is TGTGCCAGCAGCCCGGGACTTCCTTACGAGCAGTACTTC.

This clone was picked up one time. The V gene is TRBV29-1, the J gene TRBJ2-7; TRBD2 matches 13 bases. The CDR3 is made up of 16 amino acids. Trimming removed 6 bases from V and 1 base from J; junction bases left unmatched: 9. Per germline, CDR1 SQVTM and CDR2 ANQGSEA. The chain's CDR3 is CSVSGTSGTNSYEQYF. DNA of the CDR3: TGCAGCGTCTCTGGGACTAGCGGGACTAATTCCTACGAGCAGTACTTC.

This clone was recorded once. V and J are TRBV10-3 and TRBJ2-1; the match to TRBD2 covers 10 bases. CDR3 length: 17 residues. CDR1 is ENHRY, CDR2 SYGVKD, per germline. V lost 2 bases to trimming and J lost 5 bases; unmatched junction nucleotides: 9. The DNA of the CDR3 is TGTGCCATCAGTGAGCCCGAAGGACTAGCGGAGGACAATGAGCAGTTCTTC. It encodes CAISEPEGLAEDNEQFF.

This clone appeared a single time. This chain joins TRBV2 and TRBJ2-1; tentative D call: TRBD2 (6 bases). CDR3 length: 15 residues. Germline CDR1 SNHLY, CDR2 FYNNEI. V was clipped by 8 bases and J by 4 bases, with 18 bases between them. This CDR3 is CASLLAGYPYNEQFF. In nucleotides, the CDR3 is TGTGCCAGCTTACTCGCGGGGTACCCATACAATGAGCAGTTCTTC.

The rearrangement links TRBV18 to TRBJ1-1, with no clear D. Trimming left V 2 bases short and J 4 bases short, with 11 bases between. Germline values: CDR1 KGHSH, CDR2 LQKENI. The CDR3 loop spans 14 amino acids. This chain's CDR3 is CASSPGQEFTEAFF. DNA for the CDR3: TGTGCCAGCTCACCAGGGCAGGAGTTCACTGAAGCTTTCTTT.

This chain uses TRBV3-1 (or the pseudogene TRBV3-2) with TRBJ2-3, with a tentative D call TRBD1 (6 bases). CDR3 size: 15 residues. Trimming left V 5 bases short and J 2 bases short, with 14 bases between. The germline V gene encodes CDR1 LGHDT and CDR2 YNNKEL (reference sequence). CDR3 DNA: TGTGCCAGCAGCTACCGACAGGAATTCACAGATACGCAGTATTTT. This translates into CASSYRQEFTDTQYF.

This rearrangement joins TRBV27 to TRBJ2-7; D is ambiguous. The germline CDR1 and CDR2 sequences are MNHEY and SMNVEV (reference sequence). The CDR3 is 13 amino acids. The germline V and J ends were trimmed by 5 bases and 3 bases, with 11 bases remaining between them. CDR3 in amino acids: CASSISAYYEQYF. The CDR3 bases are TGTGCCAGCAGTATCTCTGCGTACTACGAGCAGTACTTC.

In its sample, this clone was seen a few times. The DNA of the CDR3 is TGTGCCTGGAGTGTAATAGGCGGGGATAATTCACCCCTCCACTTT. This sequence encodes CAWSVIGGDNSPLHF. The rearrangement joins TRBV30 to TRBJ1-6; D uncertain. The germline V gene has CDR1 GTSNPN and CDR2 SVGIG (reference sequence). CDR3 length: 15 residues. Between the trimmed V and J ends, which lost 0 bases and 5 bases, there was a span of 11 bases.

V usage is TRBV29-1 and J usage is TRBJ1-2; weak D call: TRBD1 (6 bases). The CDR3 runs 13 residues. V was shortened by 4 bases and J by 6 bases, with 15 bases between the two germline ends. Germline-derived CDR1 and CDR2 are SQVTM and ANQGSEA. The CDR3, as DNA: TGCAGCGTTGTTAGTTCAGGGGAGCATGGCTACACCTTC. This translates into CSVVSSGEHGYTF. The entire variable domain, with the rest obtained from reference TRBV29-1 and TRBJ1-2, is as follows: SAVISQKPSRDICQRGTSLTIQCQVDSQVTMMFWYRQQPGQSLTLIATANQGSEATYESGFVIDKFPISRPNLTFSTLTVSNMSPEDSSIYLCSVVSSGEHGYTFGSGTRLTVV.

The chain couples TRBV29-1 to TRBJ1-2, with 10 positions matching TRBD1. Germline V CDR1 and CDR2: SQVTM, ANQGSEA. This CDR3 has 13 amino acids. Trimming cost V 4 bases and J 2 bases; bases outside gene matches: 1. The CDR3 loop is CSVGQGANYGYTF. The CDR3 nucleotides are TGCAGCGTTGGACAGGGGGCAAACTATGGCTACACCTTC.

The chain is built from TRBV28 and TRBJ2-7; TRBD2 aligns across 7 bases. Germline trimming cut 3 bases from V and 7 bases from J; bases unmatched to any gene: 9. CDR1 is MDHEN and CDR2 is SYDVKM in the germline V gene. This CDR3 has 14 residues. The CDR3, as DNA: TGTGCCAGCAGTTTTTCGGCGGGAGAGGGTGAGCAGTACTTC. Translation gives CASSFSAGEGEQYF. The complete variable domain, with remaining parts taken from reference TRBV28 and TRBJ2-7, reads DVKVTQSSRYLVKRTGEKVFLECVQDMDHENMFWYRQDPGLGLRLIYFSYDVKMKEKGDIPEGYSVSREKKERFSLILESASTNQTSMYLCASSFSAGEGEQYFGPGTRLTVT.

The chain employs TRBV21-1 and TRBJ1-4; the table gives TRBD1 as D, unverified against the DNA. TRBV21-1 is flagged as a pseudogene. The CDR3 runs to 12 residues. The CDR3 region is CASSTRGEKLFF. The CDR3 DNA is TGTGCCAGCAGCACTAGGGGCGAAAAACTGTTTTTT.

The chain combines TRBV6-5 with TRBJ2-3, with TRBD1 matching over 7 bases. With 2 bases clipped from V and 4 bases from J, the junction kept 9 bases outside the gene matches. The CDR3 has 16 amino acids. Germline CDR1 reads MNHEY; CDR2 reads SVGAGI. CDR3 in DNA: TGTGCCAGCAGTTACCCCCTGACAGGGTCCCCAGATACGCAGTATTTT. It translates to CASSYPLTGSPDTQYF.

The chain carries TRBV2 and TRBJ1-1; D gene uncertain. The CDR3 is 12 amino acids. CDR1 is SNHLY and CDR2 is FYNNEI in the germline V gene. V was trimmed by 8 bases and J by 5 bases, leaving 12 bases between them. CDR3 DNA: TGTGCCAGCGAAGGCAGTGGGACTGAAGCTTTCTTT. It encodes CASEGSGTEAFF.

This chain connects TRBV10-3 to TRBJ2-7, with a possible D match to TRBD1 (5 bases). The CDR3 loop spans 16 amino acids. Trimming stripped 0 bases from V and 1 base from J, with 13 bases between. Germline CDR1 is ENHRY and CDR2 is SYGVKD. The CDR3 DNA reads TGTGCCATCAGTGAGTCGAGTTTTGCAGGGTCCTACGAGCAGTACTTC. Translating it yields CAISESSFAGSYEQYF.

The chain has TRBV6-2 or TRBV6-3 and TRBJ2-7, with 8 bases fitting TRBD1. Trimming took 0 bases from V and 5 from J; bases not matched to a gene: 3. The CDR3 loop spans 14 amino acids. CDR1 is MNHEY, CDR2 SVGEGT, per germline. CDR3: CASSYSDRDHEQYF. In nucleotides, the CDR3 is TGTGCCAGCAGTTACTCGGACAGGGACCACGAGCAGTACTTC.

The CDR3 nucleotides read TGTGCCAGCAGCTTTGTGACGGGACAGGGATCGAACACCATATATTTT. Encoded protein: CASSFVTGQGSNTIYF. The gene calls are TRBV7-9 and TRBJ1-3; 9 positions match TRBD1. This CDR3 has 16 residues. CDR1 is SEHNR, CDR2 FQNEAQ, per germline (reference sequence). V trimming: 3 bases; J trimming: 7 bases; junction bases outside the gene matches: 10.

V is TRBV7-2 and J is TRBJ2-5; D not resolved. With 0 bases removed from V and 5 bases from J, the gap between germline ends came to 10 bases. Germline CDR1 SGHTA, CDR2 FQGNSA. The CDR3 runs to 14 residues. The CDR3 region has the DNA TGTGCCAGCAGCTTAGCGCGGCTCGGGGAGACCCAGTACTTC. This translates into CASSLARLGETQYF.

This rearrangement joins TRBV27 to TRBJ2-1, with 10 bases identical to TRBD2. Trimming removed 5 bases from V and 6 bases from J; junction bases left unmatched: 7. There are 15 residues in the CDR3. Germline lookup yields CDR1 MNHEY and CDR2 SMNVEV (reference sequence). The CDR3 nucleotides are TGTGCCAGCAGTCCACTGCTAGCGGGAGTCAATGAGCAGTTCTTC. Protein: CASSPLLAGVNEQFF.

This clone was observed a few times. J is TRBJ1-5 and V is TRBV27; D is possibly TRBD1 (6 bases). V was cut by 5 bases and J by 0 bases, with 14 bases left in between. The CDR3 covers 16 residues. Germline V CDR1 and CDR2: MNHEY, SMNVEV (reference sequence). The CDR3 reads CASSPWAGDSNQPQHF. For the CDR3, the DNA is TGTGCCAGCAGTCCTTGGGCAGGGGATAGCAATCAGCCCCAGCATTTT.

The CDR3: CASSTGVGYGYTF. The CDR3 bases are TGTGCCAGCAGTACAGGGGTAGGCTATGGCTACACCTTC. The genes are TRBV6-6 and TRBJ1-2, with 7 bases matching TRBD1. CDR1 MNHNY and CDR2 SVGAGI come from the germline V gene (reference sequence). The CDR3 is made up of 13 amino acids. Trimming cost V 5 bases and J 4 bases; bases outside gene matches: 4.